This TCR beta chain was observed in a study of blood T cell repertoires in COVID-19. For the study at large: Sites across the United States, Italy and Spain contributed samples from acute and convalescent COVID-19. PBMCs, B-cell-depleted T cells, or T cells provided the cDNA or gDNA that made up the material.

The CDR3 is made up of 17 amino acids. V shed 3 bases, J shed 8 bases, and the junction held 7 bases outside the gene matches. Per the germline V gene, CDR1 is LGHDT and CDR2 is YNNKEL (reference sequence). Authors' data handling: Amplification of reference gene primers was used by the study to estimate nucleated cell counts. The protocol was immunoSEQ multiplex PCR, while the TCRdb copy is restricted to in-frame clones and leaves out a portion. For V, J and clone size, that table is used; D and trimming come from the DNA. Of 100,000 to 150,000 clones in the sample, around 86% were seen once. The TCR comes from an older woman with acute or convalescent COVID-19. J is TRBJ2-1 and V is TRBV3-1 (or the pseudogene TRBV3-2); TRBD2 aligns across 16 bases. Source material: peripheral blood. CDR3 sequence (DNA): TGTGCCAGCAGCCAGGTGGGACTAGCGGGGGGGAGGTATGAGCAGTTCTTC. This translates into CASSQVGLAGGRYEQFF.